Shown below are 30 T cell receptor beta chains from a single sample sequenced in a study of human T cells and chemical hapten exposure. From the RACE reads, TCRdb called clonotypes with MiXCR, one entry per CDR3 protein. The data contain fewer than 350,000 distinct CDR3 sequences, over 7.5% of them singletons. The time point here: pre-sensitization, week 0. Stated treatment: therapeutic diphenylcyclopropenone sensitization with weekly scalp DPC. The sequences come from whole blood, collected in connection with sensitization to the hapten diphenylcyclopropenone (DPC). All receptors come from a man aged 18 to 29 with alopecia areata. Some clones in this sample may be carry-over from other donors' samples.

This clonotype was observed a few times. The rearrangement joins TRBV7-3 to TRBJ1-6, with 9 bases lining up with TRBD1. V shed 2 bases and J 4 bases; nucleotides not matched to a gene: 0. Looked up from germline, CDR1 is SGHTA and CDR2 is FQGTGA. This CDR3 comprises 15 residues. CDR3 protein: CASSLGQGYNSPLHF. The DNA of the CDR3 is TGTGCCAGCAGCTTAGGACAGGGGTATAATTCACCCCTCCACTTT.

This chain connects TRBV14 to TRBJ2-4; D unresolved. This CDR3 contains 15 residues. Germline V gives CDR1 SGHDN, CDR2 FVKESK. The ends were cut back, 2 bases at V and 2 bases at J, with 10 bases in the middle. The CDR3 loop reads CASSQLLGSKNIQYF. CDR3 in DNA: TGTGCCAGCAGCCAACTGCTAGGCTCCAAAAACATTCAGTACTTC.

This clonotype was counted only a few times. The rearrangement links TRBV27 to TRBJ2-1, with 13 positions matching TRBD2. Trimming removed 4 bases from V and 8 bases from J; junction bases left unmatched: 8. Germline values: CDR1 MNHEY, CDR2 SMNVEV (reference sequence). The CDR3 runs to 16 residues. CDR3 in DNA: TGTGCCAGCAGTTCCATACTAGCGGGGGGGCCCTATGAGCAGTTCTTC. It encodes CASSSILAGGPYEQFF.

CDR3 nucleotides: TGCAGCGTCACTGGGAGAGACACCGGGGAGCTGTTTTTT. It yields the protein CSVTGRDTGELFF. V gene TRBV29-1 combines with J gene TRBJ2-2, with a tentative D call TRBD2 (5 bases). The CDR3 length is 13 residues. Germline CDR1 is SQVTM and CDR2 is ANQGSEA. Between the trimmed V and J ends, which lost 6 bases and 3 bases, there was a span of 11 bases.

This clonotype occurred many times. The rearrangement links TRBV5-1 to TRBJ1-1; D unclear. V was shortened by 0 bases and J by 0 bases, with 9 bases between the two germline ends. The length of the CDR3 is 15 residues. From germline, CDR1 is SGHRS and CDR2 YFSETQ. Here the CDR3 DNA reads TGCGCCAGCAGCTTGGTGGGTATCCTGAACACTGAAGCTTTCTTT. Encoded protein: CASSLVGILNTEAFF. Variable domain in full (rest from reference TRBV5-1 and TRBJ1-1): KAGVTQTPRYLIKTRGQQVTLSCSPISGHRSVSWYQQTPGQGLQFLFEYFSETQRNKGNFPGRFSGRQFSNSRSEMNVSTLELGDSALYLCASSLVGILNTEAFFGQGTRLTVV.

This clonotype turned up a few times. The chain recombines TRBV5-1 with TRBJ1-1, with a weak D call TRBD1 (6 bases). Germline loops: CDR1 SGHRS, CDR2 YFSETQ. CDR3 length equals 15 residues. The V and J ends lost 4 bases and 0 bases respectively, with 13 bases between them. CDR3 sequence: CASSTIQGMNTEAFF. Written as DNA, the CDR3 is TGCGCCAGCAGCACCATACAGGGCATGAACACTGAAGCTTTCTTT. The full variable domain, completed using reference TRBV5-1 and TRBJ1-1, is KAGVTQTPRYLIKTRGQQVTLSCSPISGHRSVSWYQQTPGQGLQFLFEYFSETQRNKGNFPGRFSGRQFSNSRSEMNVSTLELGDSALYLCASSTIQGMNTEAFFGQGTRLTVV.

This clonotype has a count of ten or more. The chain recombines TRBV6-6 with TRBJ2-5; TRBD1 matches 9 bases. Trimming at V came to 5 bases and at J to 4 bases, leaving 8 bases not matched to a gene. Germline assignment: CDR1 MNHNY and CDR2 SVGAGI (reference sequence). CDR3 size: 15 residues. The CDR3 is CASSEGQGIVETQYF. In DNA, the CDR3 is TGTGCCAGCAGTGAAGGACAGGGGATTGTAGAGACCCAGTACTTC.

J is TRBJ1-6 and V is TRBV7-8, with D unclear. Germline values: CDR1 SGHVS, CDR2 FQNEAQ. The V gene lost 4 bases and the J gene lost 11 bases, with 21 bases spanning the gap. The CDR3 contains 16 residues. CDR3 coding DNA: TGTGCCAGCAGCTCCCACATCGGAGTTGGAGGTACACCCCTCCACTTT. Translated: CASSSHIGVGGTPLHF. The entire variable domain, with the rest obtained from reference TRBV7-8 and TRBJ1-6, is as follows: GAGVSQSPRYKVAKRGQDVALRCDPISGHVSLFWYQQALGQGPEFLTYFQNEAQLDKSGLPSDRFFAERPEGSVSTLKIQRTQQEDSAVYLCASSSHIGVGGTPLHFGNGTRLTVT.

V usage is TRBV29-1 and J usage is TRBJ2-2; D may be TRBD2 (5 bases). V lost 3 bases and J lost 5, with 13 bases in between. This CDR3 has 14 amino acids. CDR1 and CDR2 from the germline V gene are SQVTM and ANQGSEA. CDR3: CSVEDSARTGELFF. The CDR3 nucleotides are TGCAGCGTTGAGGACTCGGCGAGGACCGGGGAGCTGTTTTTT.

This clonotype was picked up a small number of times. The rearrangement uses TRBV29-1 and TRBJ2-1, with TRBD1 matching over 7 bases. The CDR3 length is 15 residues. CDR1 is SQVTM, CDR2 ANQGSEA, per germline. Losses at the gene ends were 7 bases for V and 6 bases for J; bases not matched to a gene: 15. CDR3 loop: CSADPWTGIGNEQFF. The DNA of the CDR3 is TGCAGCGCCGACCCGTGGACAGGCATCGGCAATGAGCAGTTCTTC.

This clonotype showed up just a few times. The rearrangement joins TRBV4-1 to TRBJ1-1; D gene uncertain. This CDR3 is built from 15 residues. Germline V gives CDR1 MGHRA, CDR2 YSYEKL. V gave up 0 bases and J gave up 5 bases, with 13 bases separating them. In DNA, the CDR3 is TGCGCCAGCAGCCAAGACTTAGGTTTCAGGACTGAAGCTTTCTTT. This sequence encodes CASSQDLGFRTEAFF.

This clonotype was found a few times. Written as DNA, the CDR3 is TGTGCCAGCAGCTTATTAGCCGACAGGGGGATCTACGAGCAGTACTTC. It is translated as CASSLLADRGIYEQYF. The rearrangement uses TRBV7-2 and TRBJ2-7; 9 positions match TRBD1. V lost 2 bases, J lost 3 bases, and 8 bases stayed unmatched. This CDR3 is built from 16 residues. Per germline, CDR1 SGHTA and CDR2 FQGNSA.

This clonotype has at least ten counts. This chain uses TRBV4-1 with TRBJ1-5; TRBD1 is a possible D gene (5 bases). The length of the CDR3 is 14 residues. The germline V and J ends were trimmed by 3 bases and 4 bases, with 10 bases remaining between them. CDR1 and CDR2 from the germline V gene are MGHRA and YSYEKL. The CDR3 nucleotides are TGCGCCAGCAGCCACCCGACAGAAAATCAGCCCCAGCATTTT. Translated: CASSHPTENQPQHF.

The V gene is TRBV10-3, the J gene TRBJ2-2; D possibly matches TRBD1 or TRBD2 (5 bases each). The V gene lost 7 bases and the J gene lost 5 bases, with 11 bases spanning the gap. The CDR3 extends over 13 amino acids. Germline lookup yields CDR1 ENHRY and CDR2 SYGVKD. CDR3 loop: CAINEGRTGELFF. The CDR3 DNA reads as TGTGCCATCAACGAGGGGCGGACCGGGGAGCTGTTTTTT.

This clonotype has ten or more counts. At one of its ends the junction is not consistent with the germline gene, which may arise from a read error. V is TRBV6-2 or TRBV6-3 and J is TRBJ2-1; D is unclear. The CDR3 is 12 residues long. Germline CDR1 MNHEY, CDR2 SVGEGT. The DNA of the CDR3 is TGTGCCAGCAGTTCCACCTTTAGAACTCGGTCCTTC. Residues: CASSSTFRTRSF.

This clonotype appeared a few times. The V gene is TRBV3-1, the J gene TRBJ1-2; TRBD1 might be the D (6 bases). The CDR3 contains 14 residues. Germline assignment: CDR1 LGHDT and CDR2 YNNKEL (reference sequence). Trimming removed 4 bases from V and 6 bases from J, with 15 bases in between. The CDR3 loop is CASSPGRGDNGYTF. The CDR3 DNA reads TGTGCCAGCAGCCCCGGCAGGGGAGACAATGGCTACACCTTC.

V gene TRBV9 combines with J gene TRBJ2-7; maybe TRBD2 (6 bases). The germline V gene has CDR1 SGDLS and CDR2 YYNGEE. With 7 bases removed from V and 2 bases from J, the gap between germline ends came to 16 bases. The CDR3 is 14 residues long. The chain's CDR3 is CASGSGDKTYEQYF. The CDR3 nucleotides read TGTGCCAGCGGTAGCGGTGATAAGACCTACGAGCAGTACTTC.

This clonotype has a count of ten or more. This chain joins TRBV6-5 and TRBJ2-3; no clear D. With 0 bases removed from V and 8 bases from J, the gap between germline ends came to 15 bases. Germline CDR1 MNHEY, CDR2 SVGAGI. This CDR3 is 15 amino acids long. The CDR3 DNA follows: TGTGCCAGCAGTTACTCGAGTAGTGGTTGGCGTACGCAGTATTTT. Residues: CASSYSSSGWRTQYF.

This clonotype was detected ten times or more. The rearrangement links TRBV7-9 to TRBJ1-1, with a weak D call TRBD1 (6 bases). V lost 5 bases, J lost 4 bases, and 11 bases lay in between. The CDR3 totals 13 residues. CDR1 is SEHNR, CDR2 FQNEAQ, per germline (reference sequence). Here the CDR3 reads CASSPGARTEAFF. In DNA form, the CDR3 reads TGTGCCAGCAGCCCGGGGGCGCGCACTGAAGCTTTCTTT.

J is TRBJ2-1 and V is TRBV12-3 or TRBV12-4; TRBD2 matches at 7 bases. The CDR3 sequence is 14 residues long. Trimming removed 3 bases from V and 6 bases from J; junction bases left unmatched: 5. CDR3 in DNA: TGTGCCAGCAGTTTCGGGACTACGATCAATGAGCAGTTCTTC. This gives the protein CASSFGTTINEQFF.

This clonotype was picked up many times. The V and J genes are TRBV7-3 and TRBJ1-1; D is undetermined. Germline-derived CDR1 and CDR2 are SGHTA and FQGTGA. Trimming removed 4 bases at V and 2 bases at J, with 8 bases between. There are 13 residues in the CDR3. The CDR3 region has the DNA TGTGCCAGCAGCTCCCCAGCAAACACTGAAGCTTTCTTT. Residues: CASSSPANTEAFF.

This chain connects TRBV24-1 to TRBJ2-3, with D perhaps TRBD1 (5 bases). Germline V CDR1 and CDR2: KGHDR, SFDVKD. The CDR3 is 16 residues long. Between the trimmed V and J ends, which lost 4 bases and 1 base, there was a span of 14 bases. Here the CDR3 DNA reads TGTGCCACCAGTGACCAAGACAGACCCCGCACAGATACGCAGTATTTT. It specifies CATSDQDRPRTDTQYF.

This clonotype occurred many times. The chain employs TRBV28 and TRBJ1-2; D is undetermined. V gave up 2 bases and J gave up 1 base, with 8 bases separating them. Germline V gene data show CDR1 as MDHEN and CDR2 as SYDVKM. The length of the CDR3 is 14 residues. The CDR3 nucleotides are TGTGCCAGCAGTTTACAGGATTTTAACTATGGCTACACCTTC. This gives the protein CASSLQDFNYGYTF.

The genes are TRBV7-8 and TRBJ2-4; TRBD1 matches at 8 bases. The germline gives CDR1 SGHVS, CDR2 FQNEAQ. The CDR3 covers 15 residues. Unmatched junction bases numbered 8, after V lost 4 bases and J lost 6 bases. The CDR3 sequence is CASSSDRVVTNIQYF. CDR3 DNA sequence: TGTGCCAGCAGCTCGGACAGGGTTGTTACAAACATTCAGTACTTC. Complete variable domain (other parts from reference TRBV7-8 and TRBJ2-4): GAGVSQSPRYKVAKRGQDVALRCDPISGHVSLFWYQQALGQGPEFLTYFQNEAQLDKSGLPSDRFFAERPEGSVSTLKIQRTQQEDSAVYLCASSSDRVVTNIQYFGAGTRLSVL.

The chain has TRBV7-2 and TRBJ2-1; D gene unclear. This CDR3 spans 15 amino acids. The germline V gene encodes CDR1 SGHTA and CDR2 FQGNSA. V was cut by 7 bases and J by 3 bases, with 16 bases left in between. The CDR3 spells CASNSPRAVYNEQFF. The CDR3 DNA reads TGTGCCAGCAACTCACCTCGGGCAGTCTACAATGAGCAGTTCTTC.

In this sample, this clonotype turned up a few times. The J gene is TRBJ2-2, the V gene TRBV7-9; no firm D call. Trimming removed 8 bases at V and 4 bases at J, with 8 bases between. CDR3 length equals 12 residues. CDR1 is SEHNR and CDR2 is FQNEAQ in the germline V gene (reference sequence). CDR3 nucleotide sequence: TGTGCCAGCCCCTCCGGCACCGGGGAGCTGTTTTTT. Translated, it gives CASPSGTGELFF. Filled out from reference TRBV7-9 and TRBJ2-2, the complete variable domain reads DTGVSQNPRHKITKRGQNVTFRCDPISEHNRLYWYRQTLGQGPEFLTYFQNEAQLEKSRLLSDRFSAERPKGSFSTLEIQRTEQGDSAMYLCASPSGTGELFFGEGSRLTVL.

There are a few counts of this clonotype. The chain joins TRBV4-3 to TRBJ2-3; D uncertain. There are 15 residues in the CDR3. Trimming stripped 4 bases from V and 2 bases from J, with 13 bases between. Germline V gene lookup returns CDR1 LGHNA and CDR2 YSLEER. The CDR3 DNA reads as TGCGCCAGCAGCCCCGGACCGACATTCACAGATACGCAGTATTTT. Encoded protein: CASSPGPTFTDTQYF.

This clonotype was picked up a small number of times. The rearrangement joins TRBV7-2 to TRBJ1-2, with D perhaps matching TRBD1 (5 bases). Trimming took off 8 bases at V and 6 bases at J, with 16 bases between the two ends. From germline, CDR1 is SGHTA and CDR2 FQGNSA. This CDR3 has 13 residues. As DNA, the CDR3 is TGTGCCAGCGTTCGGGCGGGGGAGGATGGCTACACCTTC. This gives the protein CASVRAGEDGYTF. The variable domain in full, completed from reference TRBV7-2 and TRBJ1-2, reads GAGVSQSPSNKVTEKGKDVELRCDPISGHTALYWYRQSLGQGLEFLIYFQGNSAPDKSGLPSDRFSAERTGGSVSTLTIQRTQQEDSAVYLCASVRAGEDGYTFGSGTRLTVV.

In its sample, this clonotype was seen many times. The V call is TRBV11-1, the J call TRBJ2-7, with D perhaps TRBD1 or TRBD2 (5 bases each). The CDR3 runs to 13 residues. The germline V gene has CDR1 SGHAT and CDR2 FQDESV (reference sequence). V lost 5 bases to trimming and J lost 2 bases, with 10 bases between them. CDR3 amino acids: CASSTRGAYEQYV. The CDR3 coding sequence is TGTGCCAGCAGCACCCGAGGGGCCTACGAGCAGTACGTC.

This clonotype was observed at least ten times. The chain uses TRBV6-4 and TRBJ2-2; D may be TRBD1 (5 bases). There are 13 residues in the CDR3. V was shortened by 4 bases and J by 2 bases, with 5 bases between the two germline ends. The germline V gene has CDR1 MRHNA and CDR2 SNTAGT. The CDR3 loop reads CASSGTNTGELFF. The CDR3 DNA reads as TGTGCCAGCAGTGGGACAAACACCGGGGAGCTGTTTTTT.